This note documents a single TCR beta chain sequence. Its antigen is unknown. The data were obtained in a study of blood T cells in healthy people across ages. Study details: Through template switching, about one barcoded beta molecule was captured per two T cells, as measured in model experiments. Study-level findings and limits: Greater diversity and more naive CD4+ cells were seen in long-lived donors than in aged donors. Strongly correlated with naive T cell percentage was TCR beta diversity.

Individuals who donated were healthy Caucasians from Russia aged roughly 6 to 95. Through a sample-barcoded 5' primer and a J-beta primer mix, a second PCR was run for roughly 7 to 11 cycles. TCRdb fed the 5' RACE reads into MiXCR, producing one record per CDR3 protein. The sample lists about 780,000 distinct CDR3 sequences, about 42% occurring once. J gave up 0 bases and V 7 bases, and 7 bases lay outside the gene matches. Germline values: CDR1 MNHNY, CDR2 SVGAGI (reference sequence). CDR3 size: 17 residues. Sequencing was performed on blood. The chain joins TRBV6-6 to TRBJ1-6; 9 nucleotides match TRBD1. This sequence originates from a man older than 75 in good health. The CDR3 here is CASTPGQGLSYNSPLHF. CDR3 in DNA: TGTGCCAGCACCCCGGGACAGGGTCTCTCCTATAATTCACCCCTCCACTTT.